A selection of T cell receptor beta chains follows, all from one sample in a study of a mutant IDH1 vaccine in newly diagnosed glioma. Their cognate antigens are unknown. Sequencing used immunoSEQ multiplex PCR; TCRdb keeps in-frame clones, though not all of them. The table includes tens of thousands of clones, around 80% detected once. The material sequenced was PBMCs, taken from a glioma patient whose treatment included an IDH1 peptide vaccine. The source is a woman aged 40 to 55 with glioma. CDR3s include the opening cysteine and the closing phenylalanine or tryptophan. The D gene is left open where the match is weak. Not every row has a clone size; where given, it reads once, few, many or a size class.

D gene	V gene	clone size	J gene	CDR3 DNA	CDR3 protein
.	TRBV6-5	.	TRBJ2-1	TGTGCCAGCAGTTACGCGGGGTCATCCTACAATGAGCAGTTCTTC	CASSYAGSSYNEQFF
TRBD1	TRBV2	.	TRBJ1-4	TGTGCCAGCAGTGAGACAGGGCTCGAAAAACTGTTTTTT	CASSETGLEKLFF
TRBD1	TRBV6-5	.	TRBJ2-3	TGTGCCAGCAGCCGCGGACAGGGAAGACCAGATACGCAGTATTTT	CASSRGQGRPDTQYF
.	TRBV18	.	TRBJ1-3	TGTGCCAGCTCACCATATCGACAGGACTCTGGAAACACCATATATTTT	CASSPYRQDSGNTIYF
.	TRBV27	.	TRBJ1-2	TGTGCCAGCAGCCGAGGGACTAACTATGGCTACACCTTC	CASSRGTNYGYTF
.	TRBV5-6	.	TRBJ1-1	TGTGCCAGCAGCTTGGAGGGACACCCGAACACTGAAGCTTTCTTT	CASSLEGHPNTEAFF
TRBD1	TRBV6-6	.	TRBJ1-1	TGTGCCAGCAGTTACGGGGCCACAGGGGGCACTGAAGCTTTCTTT	CASSYGATGGTEAFF
.	TRBV2	.	TRBJ2-5	TGTGCCAGCAGTGGTCTTGACAGGGAGACCCAGTACTTC	CASSGLDRETQYF
TRBD2	TRBV19	once	TRBJ2-1	TGTGCCAGTAGTATAGTTGCGGGGGGGGGTCATGAGCAGTTCTTC	CASSIVAGGGHEQFF
TRBD2	TRBV7-9	.	TRBJ2-5	TGTGCCAGCAGCCCCTCCCCCGGGACTAGCGGGGGTAAGACCCAGTACTTC	CASSPSPGTSGGKTQYF
.	TRBV19	.	TRBJ1-6	.	CASSTSGTLISALHF
.	TRBV6-6	.	TRBJ2-2	TGTGCCAGCAGCTCCAGGGTTCATAACACCGGGGAGCTGTTTTTT	CASSSRVHNTGELFF
.	TRBV13	.	TRBJ2-2	TGTGCCAGCTGGGGCGGGGAGCTGTTTTTT	CASWGGELFF
.	TRBV6-1	.	TRBJ1-4	TGTGCCAGCAGAATCCAGGAGCGGACTAATGAAAAACTGTTTTTT	CASRIQERTNEKLFF
.	TRBV10-3	.	TRBJ1-2	TGTGCCATCAGTGAGGTCGGGAACTATGGCTACACCTTC	CAISEVGNYGYTF
TRBD1	TRBV5-6	.	TRBJ2-4	TGTGCCAGCAGCTTGGGTTACAGGGGGAGAAACATTCAGTACTTC	CASSLGYRGRNIQYF
.	TRBV30	.	TRBJ2-5	TGTGCCTGGAGTGTAGGGACGCTGGAGACCCAGTACTTC	CAWSVGTLETQYF
.	TRBV20-1	.	TRBJ1-2	TGCAGTGCTAGATGGGGATATGGCTACACCTTC	CSARWGYGYTF
.	TRBV2	.	TRBJ2-7	TGTGCCAGCAGTGCCCATAGGAGCTACGAGCAGTACTTC	CASSAHRSYEQYF
.	TRBV6-5	once	TRBJ2-5	TGTGCCAGCAACTCGCCACCTCTGACCCAGTACTTC	CASNSPPLTQYF
TRBD1	TRBV19	few	TRBJ1-3	TGTGCCAGTAGATCCGGGACAGGGAACAATCGGGGCACCATATATTTT	CASRSGTGNNRGTIYF
.	TRBV30	.	TRBJ1-4	TGTGCCTGGGGACTATCACGTGAAAAACTGTTTTTT	CAWGLSREKLFF
.	TRBV6-1	once	TRBJ1-5	TGTGCCAGCAGTGAACGAGGGGGAGGCCACAATCAGCCCCAGCATTTT	CASSERGGGHNQPQHF
.	TRBV30	.	TRBJ1-3	TGTGCCTGGAGTGTAGGGGGGAACACCATATATTTT	CAWSVGGNTIYF
.	TRBV5-1	once	TRBJ2-1	TGCGCCAGCAGCTTGATGAATAGTATCGATGAGCAGTTCTTC	CASSLMNSIDEQFF
.	TRBV5-3	.	TRBJ2-5	TGTGCCAGAAGCTCCCGACCCGTTCAGACCCAGTACTTC	CARSSRPVQTQYF
.	TRBV29-1	few	TRBJ1-1	TGCAGCGTTGTGGGGCGGAACACTGAAGCTTTCTTT	CSVVGRNTEAFF
.	TRBV9	.	TRBJ1-2	TGTGCCAGCAGCGGCGGGGGAGGACGGGCTAACTATGGCTACACCTTC	CASSGGGGRANYGYTF
.	TRBV20-1	.	TRBJ2-7	TGCAGTGCTCGTCGGCCGGGGGCGCAGTACTTC	CSARRPGAQYF
TRBD1	TRBV9	.	TRBJ2-3	TGTGCCAGCAGCGTAGGAGGCCGGCCAGGGGGCAGGAGCACAGATACGCAGTATTTT	CASSVGGRPGGRSTDTQYF
TRBD1	TRBV7-2	.	TRBJ1-1	TGTGCCAGCAGCTTAGGGGACAGGGGGACTGAAGCTTTCTTT	CASSLGDRGTEAFF
.	TRBV29-1	.	TRBJ1-2	TGCAGCGTTGTGTCGCTCTATGGCTACACCTTC	CSVVSLYGYTF
.	TRBV14	.	TRBJ2-7	TGTGCCAGCAGCCAAGGGGTGGGGAGACCCTACGAGCAGTACTTC	CASSQGVGRPYEQYF
TRBD1	TRBV7-8	.	TRBJ1-5	TGTGCCAGCAGCCACCACCAGGACAGGGGTGAAGTGGGGCCCCAGCATTTT	CASSHHQDRGEVGPQHF
.	TRBV5-1	.	TRBJ1-5	TGCGCCAGCAGCTTTCAGGGCACCAATCAGCCCCAGCATTTT	CASSFQGTNQPQHF
.	TRBV5-1	.	TRBJ1-2	TGCGCCAGCAGCCTCAACAGGGAGGCTGGCTACACCTTC	CASSLNREAGYTF
.	TRBV5-1	.	TRBJ2-2	TGCGCCAGCAGCTCGATTGGGGCCACCGGGGAGCTGTTTTTT	CASSSIGATGELFF
.	TRBV7-2	.	TRBJ2-3	TGTGCCAGCAGCGCGGACAGTACGGGGGCTACGCAGTATTTT	CASSADSTGATQYF
.	TRBV7-6	.	TRBJ1-1	TGTGCCAGCAAATACAGGGATGGGGAAGCTTTCTTT	CASKYRDGEAFF
.	TRBV25-1	.	TRBJ1-4	TGTGCCAGCAGTAACAGGGAAAGGGCGCGCGAAAAACTGTTTTTT	CASSNRERAREKLFF
.	TRBV29-1	few	TRBJ1-4	TGCAGCGTTTCAAAGGTGGGGGAAAAACTGTTTTTT	CSVSKVGEKLFF
.	TRBV25-1	.	TRBJ2-7	TGTGCCAGCTCCTCGGACGGTTGGACCTACGAGCAGTACTTC	CASSSDGWTYEQYF
.	TRBV5-4	.	TRBJ2-1	TGTGCCAGCAGCTCACCAAACAATGAGCAGTTCTTC	CASSSPNNEQFF
.	TRBV7-9	few	TRBJ1-1	TGTGCCAGCCTCCCCGGACCGACGATAGGTGCAGAAGCTTTCTTT	CASLPGPTIGAEAFF